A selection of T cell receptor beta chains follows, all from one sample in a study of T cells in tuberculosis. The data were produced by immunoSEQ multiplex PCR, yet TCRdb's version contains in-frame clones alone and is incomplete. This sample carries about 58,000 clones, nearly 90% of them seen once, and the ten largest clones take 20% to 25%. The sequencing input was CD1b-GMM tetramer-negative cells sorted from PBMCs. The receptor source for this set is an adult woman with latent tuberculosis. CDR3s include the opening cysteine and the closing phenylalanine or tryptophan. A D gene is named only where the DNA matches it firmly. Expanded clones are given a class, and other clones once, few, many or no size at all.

cdr3_nt: TGCAGCGTAATTTACTCTGGAAACACCATATATTTT
cdr3_aa: CSVIYSGNTIYF
d_call: .
clone_size: .
v_call: TRBV29-1
j_call: TRBJ1-3

cdr3_nt: TGTGCCAGCAGTAGCTTGGAAGGGGATCTCTATGGCTACACCTTC
cdr3_aa: CASSSLEGDLYGYTF
d_call: .
clone_size: .
v_call: TRBV7-9
j_call: TRBJ1-2

cdr3_nt: TGTGCCAGCCACAGGGAACGCTATGGCTACACCTTC
cdr3_aa: CASHRERYGYTF
d_call: .
clone_size: .
v_call: TRBV2
j_call: TRBJ1-2

cdr3_nt: TGTGCCAGTAGCGGACAGGCTAATCAGCCCCAGCATTTT
cdr3_aa: CASSGQANQPQHF
d_call: TRBD1
clone_size: few
v_call: TRBV19
j_call: TRBJ1-5

cdr3_nt: TGTGCCGCTAAAGGGACAGGGCGTCGAAACACCATATATTTT
cdr3_aa: CAAKGTGRRNTIYF
d_call: TRBD1
clone_size: .
v_call: TRBV28
j_call: TRBJ1-3

cdr3_nt: TGTGCCAGCAGCTTAGGCCGGGGAAGGAATACTGAAGCTTTCTTT
cdr3_aa: CASSLGRGRNTEAFF
d_call: .
clone_size: .
v_call: TRBV7-8
j_call: TRBJ1-1

cdr3_nt: TGTGCCAGTAGGAGTAGCGAGATCAATGAGCAGTTCTTC
cdr3_aa: CASRSSEINEQFF
d_call: .
clone_size: .
v_call: TRBV19
j_call: TRBJ2-1

cdr3_nt: TGTGCCAGCTCTAAGACTAGCGGAGACTCCTACAATGAGCAGTTCTTC
cdr3_aa: CASSKTSGDSYNEQFF
d_call: TRBD2
clone_size: .
v_call: TRBV27
j_call: TRBJ2-1

cdr3_nt: TGTGCCAGCAGCATAGGACAGGACGCACCCCTCCACTTT
cdr3_aa: CASSIGQDAPLHF
d_call: TRBD1
clone_size: .
v_call: TRBV5-6
j_call: TRBJ1-6

cdr3_nt: TGTGCCAGCAGCTTAGGCTTCCAGGGATACGGTGGCTACACCTTC
cdr3_aa: CASSLGFQGYGGYTF
d_call: .
clone_size: .
v_call: TRBV7-6
j_call: TRBJ1-2

cdr3_nt: TGTGCCAGCAGCCGTGGGACAGCTAATCAGCCCCAGCATTTT
cdr3_aa: CASSRGTANQPQHF
d_call: TRBD1
clone_size: medium-sized
v_call: TRBV7-2
j_call: TRBJ1-5

cdr3_nt: TGTGCCAGCAGGGACAGACCCACAGATACGCAGTATTTT
cdr3_aa: CASRDRPTDTQYF
d_call: .
clone_size: .
v_call: TRBV28
j_call: TRBJ2-3

cdr3_nt: TGTGCCAGCAGCTCAGGGCCGAACACTGAAGCTTTCTTT
cdr3_aa: CASSSGPNTEAFF
d_call: .
clone_size: few
v_call: TRBV11-2
j_call: TRBJ1-1

cdr3_nt: TGTGCCTGGGAACCGAGCGGGTACAATGAGCAGTTCTTC
cdr3_aa: CAWEPSGYNEQFF
d_call: .
clone_size: .
v_call: TRBV30
j_call: TRBJ2-1

cdr3_nt: TGTGCCAGCACTAGGGACAGGGGAGCCTACAATGAGCAGTTCTTC
cdr3_aa: CASTRDRGAYNEQFF
d_call: TRBD1
clone_size: .
v_call: TRBV2
j_call: TRBJ2-1

cdr3_nt: TGTGCCAGCAGCGTAGATTCGAGCACCGGGGAGCTGTTTTTT
cdr3_aa: CASSVDSSTGELFF
d_call: .
clone_size: .
v_call: TRBV9
j_call: TRBJ2-2

cdr3_nt: TGTGCCAGCAGCTTAGTGGGACAGGGGGATGGCTACACCTTC
cdr3_aa: CASSLVGQGDGYTF
d_call: TRBD1
clone_size: few
v_call: TRBV7-2
j_call: TRBJ1-2

cdr3_nt: TGTGCCAGCAGCTTATCGTCAGGGTCACCCCTCCACTTT
cdr3_aa: CASSLSSGSPLHF
d_call: .
clone_size: .
v_call: TRBV11-3
j_call: TRBJ1-6

cdr3_nt: TGTGCCAGCTCACGACAACAGGGGGCGAGTGAAGCTTTCTTT
cdr3_aa: CASSRQQGASEAFF
d_call: TRBD1
clone_size: .
v_call: TRBV18
j_call: TRBJ1-1

cdr3_nt: TGTGCCAGCAGTTTCAACGGACAGGGGAGACCCGGGGAGCTGTTTTTT
cdr3_aa: CASSFNGQGRPGELFF
d_call: TRBD1
clone_size: .
v_call: TRBV27
j_call: TRBJ2-2

cdr3_nt: TGTGCCAGCAGCGTAGCGAACAGGGGGCGGGAGACCCAGTACTTC
cdr3_aa: CASSVANRGRETQYF
d_call: TRBD1
clone_size: .
v_call: TRBV9
j_call: TRBJ2-5

cdr3_nt: TGTGCCAGCAGCCAAGATGTGGCGCGGGAGGAGTGGTCCTACGAGCAGTACTTC
cdr3_aa: CASSQDVAREEWSYEQYF
d_call: TRBD2
clone_size: .
v_call: TRBV4-2
j_call: TRBJ2-7

cdr3_nt: TGTGCCACCAATGAGGGGGGTAGACGGGGCTACACCTTC
cdr3_aa: CATNEGGRRGYTF
d_call: .
clone_size: .
v_call: TRBV6-1
j_call: TRBJ1-2

cdr3_nt: TGCAGTGCGAGACGGAACACTGAAGCTTTCTTT
cdr3_aa: CSARRNTEAFF
d_call: .
clone_size: .
v_call: TRBV20-1
j_call: TRBJ1-1

cdr3_nt: TGCAGCGTTGAGTCTAGCGGGAGTTATGAGCAGTTCTTC
cdr3_aa: CSVESSGSYEQFF
d_call: TRBD2
clone_size: .
v_call: TRBV29-1
j_call: TRBJ2-1

cdr3_nt: TGTGCCAGCAGCTCGCGGACAGGGGGCGACGAGCAGTACTTC
cdr3_aa: CASSSRTGGDEQYF
d_call: TRBD1
clone_size: .
v_call: TRBV7-9
j_call: TRBJ2-7

cdr3_nt: TGTGCCAGCAGTCTCTCAGGGTTGACTAATGAAAAACTGTTTTTT
cdr3_aa: CASSLSGLTNEKLFF
d_call: .
clone_size: .
v_call: TRBV6-5
j_call: TRBJ1-4

cdr3_nt: TGTGCCAGCAGTTTAGGACAGTTGGTCTACGAGCAGTACTTC
cdr3_aa: CASSLGQLVYEQYF
d_call: .
clone_size: .
v_call: TRBV28
j_call: TRBJ2-7

cdr3_nt: TGTGCCAGCAGTGAGGGGGGGAGGGCCCAAGAGACCCAGTACTTC
cdr3_aa: CASSEGGRAQETQYF
d_call: .
clone_size: .
v_call: TRBV9
j_call: TRBJ2-5

cdr3_nt: TGTGCCAGCAGCGGGGGGGGGCCAGGAGAGACCCAGTACTTC
cdr3_aa: CASSGGGPGETQYF
d_call: .
clone_size: .
v_call: TRBV9
j_call: TRBJ2-5

cdr3_nt: TGTGCCAGCAGCTTTGGGACAGGGGTATATGGCTACACCTTC
cdr3_aa: CASSFGTGVYGYTF
d_call: TRBD1
clone_size: .
v_call: TRBV7-2
j_call: TRBJ1-2

cdr3_nt: TGCGCCAGCAGCCCCCAGGGTAGAGGTACAGATACGCAGTATTTT
cdr3_aa: CASSPQGRGTDTQYF
d_call: .
clone_size: once
v_call: TRBV4-1
j_call: TRBJ2-3

cdr3_nt: TGTGCCAGCTCACCACTACAGGGGTACAATAGCGCTGAAGCTTTCTTT
cdr3_aa: CASSPLQGYNSAEAFF
d_call: TRBD1
clone_size: .
v_call: TRBV18
j_call: TRBJ1-1

cdr3_nt: TGTGCCAGCAGTCTATTGACAACCGGGGCCAACGTCCTGACTTTC
cdr3_aa: CASSLLTTGANVLTF
d_call: .
clone_size: once
v_call: TRBV27
j_call: TRBJ2-6

cdr3_nt: TGCGCCAGCAGCCAAGGCCCGGGAGACCAGCCCCAGCATTTT
cdr3_aa: CASSQGPGDQPQHF
d_call: .
clone_size: .
v_call: TRBV4-1
j_call: TRBJ1-5

cdr3_nt: TGTGCCAGCAGCCCGAGCGGGGGGATTGTATACAATGAGCAGTTCTTC
cdr3_aa: CASSPSGGIVYNEQFF
d_call: TRBD2
clone_size: .
v_call: TRBV11-1
j_call: TRBJ2-1

cdr3_nt: TGTGCCGGCAGCTTACAGGGGCACCTAATAGAAGAGACCCAGTACTTC
cdr3_aa: CAGSLQGHLIEETQYF
d_call: TRBD1
clone_size: .
v_call: TRBV5-6
j_call: TRBJ2-5

cdr3_nt: TGTGCCAGCAGTTCCTCTGACAGGCCAAACTATGGCTACACCTTC
cdr3_aa: CASSSSDRPNYGYTF
d_call: .
clone_size: .
v_call: TRBV6-5
j_call: TRBJ1-2

cdr3_nt: TGTGCCAGCAGCCAATCTAGCGGGAGGGGGTCGGATACGCAGTATTTT
cdr3_aa: CASSQSSGRGSDTQYF
d_call: TRBD2
clone_size: medium-sized
v_call: TRBV4-2
j_call: TRBJ2-3

cdr3_nt: TGCGCCAGCAGCGATGGGCGGGGGAGGAGCACAGATACGCAGTATTTT
cdr3_aa: CASSDGRGRSTDTQYF
d_call: TRBD2
clone_size: .
v_call: TRBV5-1
j_call: TRBJ2-3

cdr3_nt: TGTGCCAGCAGTGCCCTCCGGGACAGGTTTTTCTACACCTTC
cdr3_aa: CASSALRDRFFYTF
d_call: TRBD1
clone_size: .
v_call: TRBV6-6
j_call: TRBJ1-2

cdr3_nt: TGTGCCAGCATGAACAGGGTTAACTATGGCTACACCTTC
cdr3_aa: CASMNRVNYGYTF
d_call: .
clone_size: .
v_call: TRBV2
j_call: TRBJ1-2

cdr3_nt: TGTGCCAGCAGTTCTAGACGTACCTCTGGAAACACCATATATTTT
cdr3_aa: CASSSRRTSGNTIYF
d_call: .
clone_size: .
v_call: TRBV28
j_call: TRBJ1-3

cdr3_nt: TGTGCCAGCAGTGACCAGGCAGGGGAACAGCCCCAGCATTTT
cdr3_aa: CASSDQAGEQPQHF
d_call: .
clone_size: .
v_call: TRBV2
j_call: TRBJ1-5

cdr3_nt: TGTGCCAGCAGGCTCGTTGGAGACGCTCCCTACAATGAGCAGTTCTTC
cdr3_aa: CASRLVGDAPYNEQFF
d_call: .
clone_size: .
v_call: TRBV6-4
j_call: TRBJ2-1

cdr3_nt: TGTGCCAGCAGCTTAGTTGGGACAGGGGTTAATTCACCCCTCCACTTT
cdr3_aa: CASSLVGTGVNSPLHF
d_call: TRBD1
clone_size: .
v_call: TRBV11-2
j_call: TRBJ1-6

cdr3_nt: TGTGCCACCAGCAGAGGGGGGGAATATGGCTACACCTTC
cdr3_aa: CATSRGGEYGYTF
d_call: .
clone_size: .
v_call: TRBV15
j_call: TRBJ1-2

cdr3_nt: TGTGCCAGCAGTTTGATGACTAGCCTCGGACGACCCTACAATGAGCAGTTCTTC
cdr3_aa: CASSLMTSLGRPYNEQFF
d_call: TRBD2
clone_size: .
v_call: TRBV28
j_call: TRBJ2-1

cdr3_nt: TGTGCCAGCAGTGAAGAAGCGGGGGGGCCAAATGAGCAGTTCTTC
cdr3_aa: CASSEEAGGPNEQFF
d_call: TRBD2
clone_size: .
v_call: TRBV6-1
j_call: TRBJ2-1

cdr3_nt: TGTGCCAGCAGCTTATTATCGACTAGCGGAGGGGATGAGCAGTTCTTC
cdr3_aa: CASSLLSTSGGDEQFF
d_call: TRBD2
clone_size: .
v_call: TRBV5-4
j_call: TRBJ2-1

cdr3_nt: TGTGCCAGCAGCTTAGACACCGTAACCTACGAGCAGTACTTC
cdr3_aa: CASSLDTVTYEQYF
d_call: .
clone_size: .
v_call: TRBV7-2
j_call: TRBJ2-7

cdr3_nt: TGTGCCAGCAGTCGACTAGCGTACTCCTACGAGCAGTACTTC
cdr3_aa: CASSRLAYSYEQYF
d_call: TRBD2
clone_size: once
v_call: TRBV6-1
j_call: TRBJ2-7

cdr3_nt: TGTGCCAGCAGCGTAGAAGGGGAAACTGGAAACACCATATATTTT
cdr3_aa: CASSVEGETGNTIYF
d_call: .
clone_size: once
v_call: TRBV9
j_call: TRBJ1-3

cdr3_nt: TGTGCCAGCAGCCCCCAGGGGAGCGATCAGCCCCAGCATTTT
cdr3_aa: CASSPQGSDQPQHF
d_call: .
clone_size: .
v_call: TRBV5-6
j_call: TRBJ1-5

cdr3_nt: TGTGCCAGCAGCTTAGTATTCTACCAGGGTCCAGGCAAAAACATTCAGTACTTC
cdr3_aa: CASSLVFYQGPGKNIQYF
d_call: .
clone_size: .
v_call: TRBV7-2
j_call: TRBJ2-4